The 20 T cell receptor beta chains below come from one sample, sequenced in a study of blood T cell repertoires in COVID-19. Sequencing was performed with immunoSEQ multiplex PCR; in TCRdb, only in-frame clones are kept and a portion is missing. The sample lists some 85,000 clones; more than 75% were seen once. The sequencing input was peripheral blood. These receptors originate from a woman of 80 years or more with active or convalescent COVID-19.

The rearrangement uses TRBV6-5 and TRBJ1-5; 8 bases match TRBD1. V lost 6 bases to trimming and J lost 2 bases; unmatched junction nucleotides: 6. The germline V gene has CDR1 MNHEY and CDR2 SVGAGI. This CDR3 spans 15 amino acids. The CDR3 DNA reads TGTGCCAGCAGAGGACAGGGTGGGGGCAATCAGCCCCAGCATTTT. It translates to CASRGQGGGNQPQHF.

This sequence joins TRBV3-1 (or the pseudogene TRBV3-2) and TRBJ2-5; 12 bases are a match to TRBD2. Germline-derived CDR1 and CDR2 are LGHDT and YNNKEL (reference sequence). The length of the CDR3 is 16 residues. The junction had 6 bases not matched to a gene; V was cut back by 3 bases and J by 4 bases. The CDR3 DNA follows: TGTGCCAGCAGCCATCCTAGCGGGGGGGCCGGAGAGACCCAGTACTTC. Translation gives CASSHPSGGAGETQYF.

V and J are TRBV7-2 and TRBJ1-1, with D perhaps matching TRBD1 (6 bases). The CDR3 has 17 amino acids. Trimming shortened V by 2 bases and J by 4 bases, and 20 bases separated the two germline ends. Looked up from germline, CDR1 is SGHTA and CDR2 is FQGNSA. CDR3 DNA: TGTGCCAGCAGCTTACTTCTGGGGCGGGGGCGCCCCACTGAAGCTTTCTTT. Residues: CASSLLLGRGRPTEAFF. The full variable domain, its missing parts supplied by reference TRBV7-2 and TRBJ1-1, is GAGVSQSPSNKVTEKGKDVELRCDPISGHTALYWYRQSLGQGLEFLIYFQGNSAPDKSGLPSDRFSAERTGGSVSTLTIQRTQQEDSAVYLCASSLLLGRGRPTEAFFGQGTRLTVV.

The V call is TRBV11-2, the J call TRBJ2-5; D may be TRBD2 (5 bases). The CDR3 runs to 14 residues. The ends were cut back, 5 bases at V and 1 base at J, with 11 bases in the middle. Germline values: CDR1 SGHAT, CDR2 FQNNGV. The CDR3 sequence is CASSAGLLQETQYF. The CDR3 DNA is TGTGCCAGCAGCGCCGGACTGCTCCAAGAGACCCAGTACTTC.

The chain employs TRBV19 and TRBJ1-5; 9 positions agree with TRBD1. V was pared by 7 bases and J by 1 base, with 20 bases of the junction left unmatched. This CDR3 is built from 20 residues. Germline V gene lookup returns CDR1 LNHDA and CDR2 SQIVND (reference sequence). CDR3 coding DNA: TGTGCCAGTAACGCGGACGCCGACAGGGGGGGAGACCTGAGCAATCAGCCCCAGCATTTT. It yields the protein CASNADADRGGDLSNQPQHF.

The chain uses TRBV5-8 and TRBJ1-1; D possibly corresponds to TRBD1 (5 bases). V was clipped by 2 bases and J by 0 bases, with 8 bases between them. Germline loops: CDR1 SGHTS, CDR2 YDEGEE. The CDR3 runs to 14 residues. In nucleotides, the CDR3 is TGTGCCAGCAGCTTATCAGGGTTGAACACTGAAGCTTTCTTT. The encoded protein is CASSLSGLNTEAFF.

This clone has just a few counts. The CDR3 is CASSHPDRDGNTIYF. In DNA form, the CDR3 reads TGTGCCAGCAGCCACCCGGACAGAGACGGAAACACCATATATTTT. This chain uses TRBV7-9 with TRBJ1-3, with a tentative D call TRBD1 (6 bases). Germline V lookup: CDR1 SEHNR, CDR2 FQNEAQ (reference sequence). Trimming left V 5 bases short and J 4 bases short, with 15 bases between. The CDR3 consists of 15 residues.

The chain recombines TRBV14 with TRBJ1-5; tentatively, D is TRBD1 (6 bases). The CDR3 totals 16 residues. Trimming stripped 0 bases from V and 1 base from J, with 10 bases between. CDR1 is SGHDN and CDR2 is FVKESK in the germline V gene. CDR3 sequence (DNA): TGTGCCAGCAGCCAAGATCTGGACAGAAGCAATCAGCCCCAGCATTTT. This gives the protein CASSQDLDRSNQPQHF.

This clone was observed a handful of times. This chain connects TRBV7-2 to TRBJ2-7; 8 nucleotides line up with TRBD1. Germline CDR1 reads SGHTA; CDR2 reads FQGNSA. The CDR3 loop spans 14 amino acids. V gave up 1 base and J gave up 7 bases; unmatched junction bases: 6. CDR3 DNA sequence: TGTGCCAGCAGCTTAGGAGGACAGGGTAGGGAGCAGTACTTC. Amino acids: CASSLGGQGREQYF.

This clone was counted between two and nine times. The chain carries TRBV5-4 and TRBJ1-3; 8 nucleotides agree with TRBD1. V gave up 1 base and J gave up 0 bases; unmatched junction bases: 6. Germline V gene sequence: CDR1 SGHNT, CDR2 YYREEE (reference sequence). The CDR3 is made up of 17 amino acids. CDR3 amino acids: CASSLSAGGLSGNTIYF. The CDR3 nucleotides read TGTGCCAGCAGCTTGTCGGCAGGGGGCCTCTCTGGAAACACCATATATTTT.

The V and J genes are TRBV2 and TRBJ1-3; D may be TRBD1 (5 bases). Germline lookup yields CDR1 SNHLY and CDR2 FYNNEI. CDR3 length equals 15 residues. V lost 2 bases and J 4 bases, leaving 12 bases between the germline ends. The CDR3 loop is CASSESGLSGNTIYF. CDR3 in DNA: TGTGCCAGCAGTGAATCAGGGCTCAGCGGAAACACCATATATTTT. The full variable domain, rest sourced from reference TRBV2 and TRBJ1-3, is EPEVTQTPSHQVTQMGQEVILRCVPISNHLYFYWYRQILGQKVEFLVSFYNNEISEKSEIFDDQFSVERPDGSNFTLKIRSTKLEDSAMYFCASSESGLSGNTIYFGEGSWLTVV.

The rearrangement uses TRBV6-5 and TRBJ2-2; perhaps TRBD2 as D (5 bases). The CDR3 is 13 residues long. Trimming removed 2 bases from V and 7 bases from J, with 8 bases in between. Germline assignment: CDR1 MNHEY and CDR2 SVGAGI. DNA of the CDR3: TGTGCCAGCAGTTACGGCGGACTCGGGGAGCTGTTTTTT. Translated: CASSYGGLGELFF.

The chain carries TRBV24-1 and TRBJ1-2, with TRBD1 matching 7 bases. The CDR3 has 13 residues. Germline V gene data show CDR1 as KGHDR and CDR2 as SFDVKD. Trimming took 4 bases from V and 9 from J; bases not matched to a gene: 7. This CDR3 is CATSDRTGPRYTF. The CDR3 bases are TGTGCCACCAGTGACCGGACAGGACCTCGCTACACCTTC.

The genes are TRBV5-1 and TRBJ2-3; TRBD1 aligns across 8 bases. V shed 4 bases, J shed 2 bases, and the junction held 6 bases outside the gene matches. The CDR3 runs to 15 residues. Germline V lookup: CDR1 SGHRS, CDR2 YFSETQ. CDR3 residues: CASSPGTGFTDTQYF. CDR3 nucleotides: TGCGCCAGCAGCCCCGGGACAGGATTCACAGATACGCAGTATTTT.

The genes are TRBV5-6 and TRBJ1-5; no firm D call. CDR1 is SGHDT, CDR2 YYEEEE, per germline. Trimming cost V 0 bases and J 1 base, with 11 bases left between them. This CDR3 has 16 amino acids. CDR3 sequence: CASSLGGGYSNQPQHF. In DNA form, the CDR3 reads TGTGCCAGCAGCTTGGGGGGAGGCTACAGCAATCAGCCCCAGCATTTT. Variable domain in full (rest from reference TRBV5-6 and TRBJ1-5): DAGVTQSPTHLIKTRGQQVTLRCSPKSGHDTVSWYQQALGQGPQFIFQYYEEEERQRGNFPDRFSGHQFPNYSSELNVNALLLGDSALYLCASSLGGGYSNQPQHFGDGTRLSIL.

CDR3 DNA sequence: TGCGCCAGCAGCCAAACACAGGGAGACGAGCAGTACTTC. Residues: CASSQTQGDEQYF. The V call is TRBV4-3, the J call TRBJ2-7; D may be TRBD1 (6 bases). The V gene lost 2 bases and the J gene lost 5 bases, with 10 bases spanning the gap. The V gene's germline CDR1 is LGHNA and CDR2 YSLEER. The CDR3 runs 13 residues.

This CDR3 reads CASSLGGKDNEKLFF. The CDR3 DNA reads as TGTGCCAGCAGCTTAGGAGGGAAAGATAATGAAAAACTGTTTTTT. This chain connects TRBV11-2 to TRBJ1-4; D unclear. CDR1 and CDR2 from the germline V gene are SGHAT and FQNNGV. V was clipped by 1 base and J by 4 bases, with 10 bases between them. The length of the CDR3 is 15 residues.

In its sample, this clone was seen a few times. V usage is TRBV19 and J usage is TRBJ1-6; 9 nucleotides align to TRBD1. CDR1 LNHDA and CDR2 SQIVND come from the germline V gene (reference sequence). The CDR3 is 16 residues long. Losses at the gene ends were 4 bases for V and 8 bases for J; bases not matched to a gene: 9. The CDR3 DNA is TGTGCCAGTAGTAGGGCCCGACAGGGGGAAGATTCACCCCTCCACTTT. Its translation is CASSRARQGEDSPLHF.

The V call is TRBV6-2 or TRBV6-3, the J call TRBJ2-7; D may be TRBD2 (5 bases). The germline CDR1 and CDR2 sequences are MNHEY and SVGEGT. This CDR3 region has 14 residues. V lost 0 bases and J lost 7, with 13 bases in between. The DNA of the CDR3 is TGTGCCAGCAGTTACTCGAGGTTTGGGGAGGAGCAGTACTTC. This gives the protein CASSYSRFGEEQYF.

This rearrangement joins TRBV5-1 to TRBJ2-7; TRBD1 matches at 10 bases. CDR1 and CDR2 (germline): SGHRS, YFSETQ. The ends lost 3 bases at V and 3 bases at J; junction bases unmatched: 0. The CDR3 has 13 amino acids. In DNA, the CDR3 is TGCGCCAGCAGCTGGGACAGGGGCTACGAGCAGTACTTC. Translating it yields CASSWDRGYEQYF.